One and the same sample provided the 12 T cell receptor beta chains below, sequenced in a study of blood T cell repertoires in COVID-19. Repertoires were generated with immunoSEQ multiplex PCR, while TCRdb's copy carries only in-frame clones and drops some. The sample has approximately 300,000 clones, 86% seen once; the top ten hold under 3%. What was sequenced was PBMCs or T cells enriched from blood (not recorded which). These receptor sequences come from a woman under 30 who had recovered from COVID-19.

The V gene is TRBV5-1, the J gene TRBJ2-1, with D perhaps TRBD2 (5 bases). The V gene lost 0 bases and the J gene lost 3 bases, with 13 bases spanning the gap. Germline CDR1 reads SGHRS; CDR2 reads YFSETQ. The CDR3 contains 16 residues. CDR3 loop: CASSLVASQFYNEQFF. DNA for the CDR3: TGCGCCAGCAGCTTGGTGGCTAGCCAGTTCTACAATGAGCAGTTCTTC.

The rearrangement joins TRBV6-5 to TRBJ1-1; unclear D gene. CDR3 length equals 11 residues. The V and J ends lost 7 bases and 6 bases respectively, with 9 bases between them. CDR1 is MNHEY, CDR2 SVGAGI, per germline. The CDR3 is CASNIGSEAFF. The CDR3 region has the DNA TGTGCCAGCAATATCGGGTCTGAAGCTTTCTTT.

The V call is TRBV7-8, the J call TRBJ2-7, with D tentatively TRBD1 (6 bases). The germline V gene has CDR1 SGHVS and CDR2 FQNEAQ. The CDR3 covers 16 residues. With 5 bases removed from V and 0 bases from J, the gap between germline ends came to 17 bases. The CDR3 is CASSPRNRDSSYEQYF. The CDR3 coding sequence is TGTGCCAGCAGCCCGCGAAACAGGGATAGCTCCTACGAGCAGTACTTC.

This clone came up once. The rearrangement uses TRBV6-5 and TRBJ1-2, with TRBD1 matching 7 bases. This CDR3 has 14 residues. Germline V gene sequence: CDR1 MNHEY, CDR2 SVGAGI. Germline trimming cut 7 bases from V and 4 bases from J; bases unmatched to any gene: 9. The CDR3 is CASTQSRDSYGYTF. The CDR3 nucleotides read TGTGCCAGCACTCAGAGCCGGGACAGCTATGGCTACACCTTC.

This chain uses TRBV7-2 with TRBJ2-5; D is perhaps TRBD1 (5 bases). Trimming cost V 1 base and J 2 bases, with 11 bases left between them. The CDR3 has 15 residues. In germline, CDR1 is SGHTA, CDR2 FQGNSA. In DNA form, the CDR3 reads TGTGCCAGCAGCTTAGGGGCAGGGCGACAAGAGACCCAGTACTTC. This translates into CASSLGAGRQETQYF.

For the CDR3, the DNA is TGTGCCAGCAGCCCGGAGGGGGGGGAGCAGTACTTC. It translates to CASSPEGGEQYF. The chain couples TRBV7-2 to TRBJ2-7, with D possibly matching TRBD2 (7 bases). Trimming took off 5 bases at V and 7 bases at J, with 12 bases between the two ends. The CDR3 is 12 amino acids. The germline CDR1 and CDR2 sequences are SGHTA and FQGNSA. Based on the CDR3 plus reference TRBV7-2 and TRBJ2-7, the full variable domain is GAGVSQSPSNKVTEKGKDVELRCDPISGHTALYWYRQSLGQGLEFLIYFQGNSAPDKSGLPSDRFSAERTGGSVSTLTIQRTQQEDSAVYLCASSPEGGEQYFGPGTRLTVT.

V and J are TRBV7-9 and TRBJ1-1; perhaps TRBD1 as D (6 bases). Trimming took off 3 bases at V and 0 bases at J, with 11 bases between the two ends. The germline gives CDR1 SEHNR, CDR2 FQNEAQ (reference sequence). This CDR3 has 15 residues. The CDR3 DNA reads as TGTGCCAGCAGCTTCCAGGACAGTCTGAACACTGAAGCTTTCTTT. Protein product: CASSFQDSLNTEAFF.

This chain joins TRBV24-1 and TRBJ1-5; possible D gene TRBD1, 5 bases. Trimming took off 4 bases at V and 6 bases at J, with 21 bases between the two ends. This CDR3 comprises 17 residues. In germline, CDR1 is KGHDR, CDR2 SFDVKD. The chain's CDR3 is CATSDQRTGDLSQPQHF. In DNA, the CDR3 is TGTGCCACCAGTGACCAACGTACAGGCGACTTAAGTCAGCCCCAGCATTTT.

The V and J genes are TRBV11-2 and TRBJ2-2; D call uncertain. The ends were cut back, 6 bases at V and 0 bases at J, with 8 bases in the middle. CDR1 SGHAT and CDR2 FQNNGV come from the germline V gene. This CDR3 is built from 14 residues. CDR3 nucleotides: TGTGCCAGCAGTTTCAGTTCGAACACCGGGGAGCTGTTTTTT. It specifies CASSFSSNTGELFF.

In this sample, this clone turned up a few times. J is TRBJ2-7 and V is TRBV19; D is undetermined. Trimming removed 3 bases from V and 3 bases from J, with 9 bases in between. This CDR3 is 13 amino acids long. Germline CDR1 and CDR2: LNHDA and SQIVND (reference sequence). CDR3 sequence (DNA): TGTGCCAGTAGTATTAGCAGACTCTACGAGCAGTACTTC. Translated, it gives CASSISRLYEQYF.

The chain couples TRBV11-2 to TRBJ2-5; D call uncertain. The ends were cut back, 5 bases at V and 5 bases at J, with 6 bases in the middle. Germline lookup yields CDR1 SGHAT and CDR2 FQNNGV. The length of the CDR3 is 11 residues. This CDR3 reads CASSVSETQYF. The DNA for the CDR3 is TGTGCCAGCAGCGTCAGTGAGACCCAGTACTTC.

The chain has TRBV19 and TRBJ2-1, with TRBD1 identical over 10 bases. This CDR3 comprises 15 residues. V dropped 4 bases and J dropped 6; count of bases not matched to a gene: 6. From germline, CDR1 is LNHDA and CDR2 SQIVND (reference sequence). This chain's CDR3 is CASSTRQGARNEQFF. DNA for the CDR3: TGTGCCAGTAGTACCCGACAGGGGGCGCGCAATGAGCAGTTCTTC.